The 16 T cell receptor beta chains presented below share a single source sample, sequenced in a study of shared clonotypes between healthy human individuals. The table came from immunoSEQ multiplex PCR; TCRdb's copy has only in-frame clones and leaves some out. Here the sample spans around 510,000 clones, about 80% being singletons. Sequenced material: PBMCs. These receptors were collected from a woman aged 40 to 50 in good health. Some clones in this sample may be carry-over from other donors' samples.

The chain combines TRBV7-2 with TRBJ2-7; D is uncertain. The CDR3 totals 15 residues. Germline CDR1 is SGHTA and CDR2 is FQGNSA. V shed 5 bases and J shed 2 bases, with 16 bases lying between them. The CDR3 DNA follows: TGTGCCAGCAGCATACTCCCCTTGTCTACCTACGAGCAGTACTTC. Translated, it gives CASSILPLSTYEQYF.

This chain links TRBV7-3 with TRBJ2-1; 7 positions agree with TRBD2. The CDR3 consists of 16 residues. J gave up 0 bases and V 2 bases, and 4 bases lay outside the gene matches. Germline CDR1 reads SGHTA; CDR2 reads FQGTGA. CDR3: CASSLFPGGSYNEQFF. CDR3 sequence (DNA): TGTGCCAGCAGCTTATTCCCGGGGGGCTCCTACAATGAGCAGTTCTTC.

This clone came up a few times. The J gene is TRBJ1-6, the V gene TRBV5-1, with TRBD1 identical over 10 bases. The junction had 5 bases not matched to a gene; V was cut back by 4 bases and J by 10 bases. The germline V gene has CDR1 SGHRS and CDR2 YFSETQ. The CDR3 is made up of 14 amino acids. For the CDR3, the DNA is TGCGCCAGCAGCGACGGGACAGGGGAGTCACCCCTCCACTTT. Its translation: CASSDGTGESPLHF.

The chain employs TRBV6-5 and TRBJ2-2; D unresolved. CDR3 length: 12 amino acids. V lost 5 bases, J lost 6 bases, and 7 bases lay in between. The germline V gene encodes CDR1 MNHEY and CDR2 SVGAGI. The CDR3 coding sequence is TGTGCCAGCAGTACCCTAGCCGGGGAGCTGTTTTTT. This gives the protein CASSTLAGELFF.

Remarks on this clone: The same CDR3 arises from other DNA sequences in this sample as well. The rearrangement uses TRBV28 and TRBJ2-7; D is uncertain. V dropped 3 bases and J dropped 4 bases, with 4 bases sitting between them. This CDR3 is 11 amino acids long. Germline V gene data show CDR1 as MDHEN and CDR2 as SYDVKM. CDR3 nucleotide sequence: TGTGCCAGCAGTTTGCGGTACGAGCAGTACTTC. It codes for CASSLRYEQYF. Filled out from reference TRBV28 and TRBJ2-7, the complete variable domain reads DVKVTQSSRYLVKRTGEKVFLECVQDMDHENMFWYRQDPGLGLRLIYFSYDVKMKEKGDIPEGYSVSREKKERFSLILESASTNQTSMYLCASSLRYEQYFGPGTRLTVT.

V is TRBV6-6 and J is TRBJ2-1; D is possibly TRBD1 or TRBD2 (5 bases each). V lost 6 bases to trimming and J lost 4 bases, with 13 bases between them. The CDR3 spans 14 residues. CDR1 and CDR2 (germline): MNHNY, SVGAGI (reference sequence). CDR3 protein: CASSQRGYYNEQFF. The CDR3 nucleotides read TGTGCCAGCAGCCAGAGGGGTTATTACAATGAGCAGTTCTTC.

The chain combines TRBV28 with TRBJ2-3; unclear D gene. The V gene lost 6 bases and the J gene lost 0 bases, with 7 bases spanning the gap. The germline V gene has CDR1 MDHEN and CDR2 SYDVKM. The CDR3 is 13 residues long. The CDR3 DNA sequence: TGTGCCAGCAGAAACCCTAGCACAGATACGCAGTATTTT. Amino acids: CASRNPSTDTQYF.

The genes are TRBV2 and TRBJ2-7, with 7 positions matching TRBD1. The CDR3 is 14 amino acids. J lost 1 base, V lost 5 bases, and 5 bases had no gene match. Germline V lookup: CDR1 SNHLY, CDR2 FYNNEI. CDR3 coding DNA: TGTGCCAGCAGTCCCAGACAGGGTTCCTACGAGCAGTACTTC. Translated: CASSPRQGSYEQYF. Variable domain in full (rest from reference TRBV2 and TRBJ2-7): EPEVTQTPSHQVTQMGQEVILRCVPISNHLYFYWYRQILGQKVEFLVSFYNNEISEKSEIFDDQFSVERPDGSNFTLKIRSTKLEDSAMYFCASSPRQGSYEQYFGPGTRLTVT.

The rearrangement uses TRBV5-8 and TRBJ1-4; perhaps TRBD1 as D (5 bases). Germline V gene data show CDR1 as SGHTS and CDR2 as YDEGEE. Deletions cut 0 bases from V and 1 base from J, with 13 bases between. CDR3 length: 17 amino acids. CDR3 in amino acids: CASSLVLGDGTNEKLFF. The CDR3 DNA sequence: TGTGCCAGCAGCTTGGTCTTGGGGGATGGAACTAATGAAAAACTGTTTTTT.

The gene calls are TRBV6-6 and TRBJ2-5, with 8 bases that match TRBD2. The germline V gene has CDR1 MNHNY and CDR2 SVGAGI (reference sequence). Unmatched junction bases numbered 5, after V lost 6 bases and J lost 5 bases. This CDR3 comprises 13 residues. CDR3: CASSPGGAETQYF. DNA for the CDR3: TGTGCCAGCAGCCCCGGGGGGGCTGAGACCCAGTACTTC.

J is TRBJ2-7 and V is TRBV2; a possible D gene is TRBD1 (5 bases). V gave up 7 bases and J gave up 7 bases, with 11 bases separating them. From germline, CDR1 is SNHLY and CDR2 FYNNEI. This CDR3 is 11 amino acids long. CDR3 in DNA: TGTGCCAGCACCACGGACATGGAGCAGTACTTC. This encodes CASTTDMEQYF. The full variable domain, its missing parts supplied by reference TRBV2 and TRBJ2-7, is EPEVTQTPSHQVTQMGQEVILRCVPISNHLYFYWYRQILGQKVEFLVSFYNNEISEKSEIFDDQFSVERPDGSNFTLKIRSTKLEDSAMYFCASTTDMEQYFGPGTRLTVT.

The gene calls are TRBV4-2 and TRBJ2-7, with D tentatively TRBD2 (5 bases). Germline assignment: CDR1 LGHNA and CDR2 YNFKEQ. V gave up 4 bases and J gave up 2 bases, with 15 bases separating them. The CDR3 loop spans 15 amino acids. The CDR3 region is CASSPWLGGPYEQYF. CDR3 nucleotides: TGTGCCAGCAGCCCTTGGCTCGGAGGTCCCTACGAGCAGTACTTC.

The CDR3 sequence: CASSHRSLSLFF. In DNA form, the CDR3 reads TGTGCCAGCAGTCACAGGTCCTTAAGTCTGTTTTTT. The chain carries TRBV28 and TRBJ1-4; D perhaps matches TRBD1 (5 bases). This CDR3 is 12 amino acids long. The V and J ends lost 5 bases and 14 bases respectively, with 15 bases between them. Germline V gene sequence: CDR1 MDHEN, CDR2 SYDVKM.

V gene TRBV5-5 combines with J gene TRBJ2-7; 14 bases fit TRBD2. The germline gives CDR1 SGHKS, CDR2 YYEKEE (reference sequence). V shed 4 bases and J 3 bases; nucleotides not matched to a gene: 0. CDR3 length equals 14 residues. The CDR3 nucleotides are TGTGCCAGCAGCGGGACTAGCGGGAGCTACGAGCAGTACTTC. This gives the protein CASSGTSGSYEQYF.

The CDR3 reads CASSQGQVTGELFF. The CDR3 nucleotides are TGTGCCAGCAGCCAGGGACAGGTCACCGGGGAGCTGTTTTTT. This rearrangement joins TRBV9 to TRBJ2-2; 8 bases fit TRBD1. Germline V gene lookup returns CDR1 SGDLS and CDR2 YYNGEE. Trimming took 4 bases from V and 4 from J; bases not matched to a gene: 3. This CDR3 has 14 residues.

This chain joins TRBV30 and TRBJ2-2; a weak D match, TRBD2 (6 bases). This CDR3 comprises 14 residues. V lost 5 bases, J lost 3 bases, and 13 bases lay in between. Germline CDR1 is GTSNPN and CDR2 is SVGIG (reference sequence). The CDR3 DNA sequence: TGTGCCTGGCAGAGACTAGGTGACACCGGGGAGCTGTTTTTT. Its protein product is CAWQRLGDTGELFF.